The 10 T cell receptor beta chains below were found in one sample sequenced in a study of cytomegalovirus exposure and HLA in healthy donors. A multiplex PCR was run with 60 Vbeta primers and 13 Jbeta primers. Profiling relied on immunoSEQ multiplex PCR, and the TCRdb table lists in-frame clones only, not all of them. The sample yields around 160,000 clones, 68% seen once. Material for sequencing was PBMCs. Receptors originate from a woman in her late teens or twenties in good health and CMV-seropositive.

This chain connects TRBV5-1 to TRBJ2-2; D is unclear. The CDR3 sequence is 12 residues long. Germline V CDR1 and CDR2: SGHRS, YFSETQ. Trimming took 7 bases from V and 0 from J, leaving 4 bases between them. Here the CDR3 reads CASDTNTGELFF. In DNA form, the CDR3 reads TGCGCCAGCGACACGAACACCGGGGAGCTGTTTTTT.

The rearrangement joins TRBV5-6 to TRBJ2-1; 8 bases line up with TRBD1. The CDR3 totals 16 residues. Losses at the gene ends were 4 bases for V and 6 bases for J; bases not matched to a gene: 12. Germline CDR1 is SGHDT and CDR2 is YYEEEE. CDR3 protein: CASSLLGQGFFNEQFF. The CDR3 bases are TGTGCCAGCAGCCTGCTCGGACAGGGATTTTTCAATGAGCAGTTCTTC.

V is TRBV5-6 and J is TRBJ2-5, with 8 bases that match TRBD2. In germline, CDR1 is SGHDT, CDR2 YYEEEE. The trim removed 0 bases at V and 2 bases at J, leaving 3 bases unmatched. CDR3 length equals 15 residues. The CDR3 loop reads CASSLGTGGQETQYF. DNA for the CDR3: TGTGCCAGCAGCTTGGGAACGGGAGGGCAAGAGACCCAGTACTTC.

This clone has just one count. This chain links TRBV7-9 with TRBJ1-6; possible D gene TRBD1, 5 bases. Germline V CDR1 and CDR2: SEHNR, FQNEAQ (reference sequence). V lost 6 bases and J 9 bases, leaving 15 bases between the germline ends. The CDR3 consists of 14 residues. Here the CDR3 DNA reads TGTGCCAGCAGTTTGACAGCGAGAAGTTCACCCCTCCACTTT. This sequence encodes CASSLTARSSPLHF. Filled out from reference TRBV7-9 and TRBJ1-6, the complete variable domain reads DTGVSQNPRHKITKRGQNVTFRCDPISEHNRLYWYRQTLGQGPEFLTYFQNEAQLEKSRLLSDRFSAERPKGSFSTLEIQRTEQGDSAMYLCASSLTARSSPLHFGNGTRLTVT.

The chain employs TRBV9 and TRBJ2-7, with TRBD2 identical over 14 bases. The V segment lost 0 bases and the J segment 4 bases; nucleotides outside the gene matches: 6. This CDR3 is 17 amino acids long. Germline-derived CDR1 and CDR2 are SGDLS and YYNGEE. The CDR3 loop is CASSVEGLAGGGYEQYF. The CDR3 DNA reads as TGTGCCAGCAGCGTAGAAGGACTAGCGGGAGGAGGATACGAGCAGTACTTC.

The chain joins TRBV6-6 to TRBJ2-7, with TRBD2 as a possible D gene (6 bases). V was cut by 7 bases and J by 4 bases, with 23 bases left in between. CDR1 and CDR2 from the germline V gene are MNHNY and SVGAGI (reference sequence). This CDR3 contains 16 residues. CDR3 DNA: TGTGCCAGCAACGTAGACCCAGCCGCGGGGAATTACGAGCAGTACTTC. Amino acids: CASNVDPAAGNYEQYF.

The chain has TRBV6-5 and TRBJ1-1, with TRBD1 matching 9 bases. Germline lookup yields CDR1 MNHEY and CDR2 SVGAGI. The V segment lost 7 bases and the J segment 5 bases; nucleotides outside the gene matches: 5. CDR3 length: 13 residues. CDR3 DNA sequence: TGTGCCAGCATTATGACAGGGGGTACTGAAGCTTTCTTT. Translation: CASIMTGGTEAFF.

This chain links TRBV27 with TRBJ1-1; tentatively, D is TRBD1 (5 bases). The CDR3 extends over 15 amino acids. The germline V gene has CDR1 MNHEY and CDR2 SMNVEV (reference sequence). The V end was cut by 4 bases, the J end by 0 bases, with 12 bases between. The CDR3 sequence: CASSSLTELNTEAFF. The CDR3 DNA reads TGTGCCAGCAGTTCCTTGACAGAATTGAACACTGAAGCTTTCTTT.

There are a few counts of this clone. Here the CDR3 reads CARRTGDMGNQPQHF. In DNA, the CDR3 is TGTGCCAGAAGGACAGGGGATATGGGGAATCAGCCCCAGCATTTT. This chain uses TRBV21-1 with TRBJ1-5; TRBD1 is the table's D call and was not checked against the DNA. TRBV21-1 is marked as a pseudogene. This CDR3 is built from 15 residues.

The V and J genes are TRBV11-1 and TRBJ1-1; D remains ambiguous. Per the germline V gene, CDR1 is SGHAT and CDR2 is FQDESV (reference sequence). Trimming pared 3 bases from V and 2 bases from J, leaving 4 bases between. The CDR3 extends over 12 amino acids. The CDR3 spells CASSFSNTEAFF. The DNA of the CDR3 is TGTGCCAGCAGCTTCTCCAACACTGAAGCTTTCTTT.